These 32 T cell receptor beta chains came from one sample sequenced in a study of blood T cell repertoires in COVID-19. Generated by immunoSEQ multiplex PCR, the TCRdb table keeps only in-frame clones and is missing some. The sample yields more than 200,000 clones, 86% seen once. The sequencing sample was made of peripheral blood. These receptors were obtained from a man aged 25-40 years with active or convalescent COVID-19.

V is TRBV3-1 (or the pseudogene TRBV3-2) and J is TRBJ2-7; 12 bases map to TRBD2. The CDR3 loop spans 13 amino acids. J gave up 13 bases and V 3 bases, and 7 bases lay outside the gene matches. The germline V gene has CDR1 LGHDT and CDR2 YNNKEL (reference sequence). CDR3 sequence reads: CASSQRLAGDFYF. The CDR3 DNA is TGTGCCAGCAGCCAGAGACTAGCGGGGGATTTTTACTTC.

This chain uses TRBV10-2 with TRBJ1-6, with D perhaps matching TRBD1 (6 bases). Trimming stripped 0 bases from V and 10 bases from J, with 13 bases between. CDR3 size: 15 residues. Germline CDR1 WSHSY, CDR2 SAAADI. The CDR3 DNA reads TGCGCCAGCAGTGAGTCGAGGCAGGGGCTGTCACCCCTCCACTTT. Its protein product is CASSESRQGLSPLHF.

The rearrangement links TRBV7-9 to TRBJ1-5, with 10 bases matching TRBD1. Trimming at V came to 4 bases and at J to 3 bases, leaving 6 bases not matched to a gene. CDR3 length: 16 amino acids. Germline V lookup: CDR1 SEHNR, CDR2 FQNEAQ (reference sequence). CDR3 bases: TGTGCCAGCAGCTCACGGACAGGGGGATTCAATCAGCCCCAGCATTTT. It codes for CASSSRTGGFNQPQHF.

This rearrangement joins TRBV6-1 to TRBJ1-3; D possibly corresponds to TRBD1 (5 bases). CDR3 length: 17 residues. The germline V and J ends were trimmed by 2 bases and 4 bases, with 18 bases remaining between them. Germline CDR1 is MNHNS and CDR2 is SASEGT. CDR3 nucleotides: TGTGCCAGCAGTGAACGCAGGGTCGGCAATACGGGAAACACCATATATTTT. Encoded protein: CASSERRVGNTGNTIYF.

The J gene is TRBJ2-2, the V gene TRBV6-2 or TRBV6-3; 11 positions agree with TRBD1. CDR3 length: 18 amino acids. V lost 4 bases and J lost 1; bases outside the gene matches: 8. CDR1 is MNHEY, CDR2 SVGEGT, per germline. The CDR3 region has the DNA TGTGCCAGCAGTTCGAAGGACAGGGGGCAAAGGAACACCGGGGAGCTGTTTTTT. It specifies CASSSKDRGQRNTGELFF.

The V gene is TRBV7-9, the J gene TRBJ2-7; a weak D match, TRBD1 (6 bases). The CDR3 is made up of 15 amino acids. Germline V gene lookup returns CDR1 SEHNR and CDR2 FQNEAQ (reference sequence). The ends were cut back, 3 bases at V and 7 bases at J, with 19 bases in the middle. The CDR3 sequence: CASSFATGKLREQYF. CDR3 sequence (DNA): TGTGCCAGCAGCTTCGCCACAGGGAAGCTTCGGGAGCAGTACTTC.

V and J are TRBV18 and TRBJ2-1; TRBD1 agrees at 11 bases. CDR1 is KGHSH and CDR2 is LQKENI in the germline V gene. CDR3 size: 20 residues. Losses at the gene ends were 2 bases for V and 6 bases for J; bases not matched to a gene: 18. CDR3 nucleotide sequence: TGTGCCAGCTCACCAGTTCCATGGGGCGCCCAGGGGACAGGGGGCAATGAGCAGTTCTTC. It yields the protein CASSPVPWGAQGTGGNEQFF.

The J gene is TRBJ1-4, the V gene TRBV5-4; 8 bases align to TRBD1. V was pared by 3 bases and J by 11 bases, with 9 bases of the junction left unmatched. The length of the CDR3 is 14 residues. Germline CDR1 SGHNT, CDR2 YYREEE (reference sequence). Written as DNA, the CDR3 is TGTGCCAGCAGCTCCTACAGGGGGGCGGGGAAACTGTTTTTT. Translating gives CASSSYRGAGKLFF.

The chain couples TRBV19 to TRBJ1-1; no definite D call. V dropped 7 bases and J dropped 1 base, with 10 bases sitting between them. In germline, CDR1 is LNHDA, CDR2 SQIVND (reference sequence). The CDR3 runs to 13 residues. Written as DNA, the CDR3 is TGTGCCAGTACTCCGTATAGGAACACTGAAGCTTTCTTT. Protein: CASTPYRNTEAFF.

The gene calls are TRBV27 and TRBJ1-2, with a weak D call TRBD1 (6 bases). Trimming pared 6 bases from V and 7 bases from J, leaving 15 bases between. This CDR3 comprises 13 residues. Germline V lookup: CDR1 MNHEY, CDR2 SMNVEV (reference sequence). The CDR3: CASSTGLVGGYTF. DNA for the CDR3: TGTGCCAGCAGCACAGGGTTGGTAGGTGGCTACACCTTC.

The DNA of the CDR3 is TGCAGCGTCACCCAGTCGACTAGCGGACTCACAGATACGCAGTATTTT. Translating gives CSVTQSTSGLTDTQYF. The chain uses TRBV29-1 and TRBJ2-3, with TRBD2 matching over 9 bases. Trimming removed 6 bases from V and 2 bases from J; junction bases left unmatched: 12. Germline CDR1 SQVTM, CDR2 ANQGSEA. The CDR3 loop spans 16 amino acids.

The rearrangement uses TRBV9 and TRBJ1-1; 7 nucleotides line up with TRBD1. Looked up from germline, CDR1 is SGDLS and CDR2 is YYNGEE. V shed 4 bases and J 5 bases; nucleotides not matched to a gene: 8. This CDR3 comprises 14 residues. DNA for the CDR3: TGTGCCAGCAGCCCCCCGACAGGGAGGACTGAAGCTTTCTTT. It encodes CASSPPTGRTEAFF.

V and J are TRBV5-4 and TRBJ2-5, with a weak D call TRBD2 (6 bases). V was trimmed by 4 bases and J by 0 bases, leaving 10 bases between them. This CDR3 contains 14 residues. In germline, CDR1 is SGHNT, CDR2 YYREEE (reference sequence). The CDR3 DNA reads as TGTGCCAGCAGCCCGGCGGGGTACCAAGAGACCCAGTACTTC. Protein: CASSPAGYQETQYF.

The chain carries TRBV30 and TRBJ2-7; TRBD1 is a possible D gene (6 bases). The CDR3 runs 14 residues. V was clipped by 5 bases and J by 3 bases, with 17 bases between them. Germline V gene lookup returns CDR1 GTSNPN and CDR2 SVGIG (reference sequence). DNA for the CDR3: TGTGCCTGGGGGAACAGGGCAGCCCTCTACGAGCAGTACTTC. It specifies CAWGNRAALYEQYF.

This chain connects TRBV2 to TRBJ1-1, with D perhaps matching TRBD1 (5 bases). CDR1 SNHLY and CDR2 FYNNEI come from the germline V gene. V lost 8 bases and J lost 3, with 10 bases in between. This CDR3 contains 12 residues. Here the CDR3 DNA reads TGTGCCAGCCCCGCACAGGACACTGAAGCTTTCTTT. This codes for CASPAQDTEAFF.

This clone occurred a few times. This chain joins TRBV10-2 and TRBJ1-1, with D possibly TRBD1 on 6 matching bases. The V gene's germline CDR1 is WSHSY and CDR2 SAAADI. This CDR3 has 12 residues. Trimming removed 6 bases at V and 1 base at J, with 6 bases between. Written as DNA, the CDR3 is TGCGCCAGCAGGGGACAGAACACTGAAGCTTTCTTT. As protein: CASRGQNTEAFF.

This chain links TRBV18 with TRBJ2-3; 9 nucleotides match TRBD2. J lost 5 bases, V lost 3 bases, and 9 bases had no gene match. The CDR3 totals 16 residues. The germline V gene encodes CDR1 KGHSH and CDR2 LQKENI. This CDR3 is CASSPYSGGLKDTQYF. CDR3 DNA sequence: TGTGCCAGCTCACCCTATAGCGGGGGACTGAAAGATACGCAGTATTTT.

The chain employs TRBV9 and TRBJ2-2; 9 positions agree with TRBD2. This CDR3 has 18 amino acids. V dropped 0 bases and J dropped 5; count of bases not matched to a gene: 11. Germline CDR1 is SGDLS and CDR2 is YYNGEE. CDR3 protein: CASSVAERGAQRTGELFF. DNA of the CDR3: TGTGCCAGCAGCGTAGCGGAGCGGGGGGCCCAAAGAACCGGGGAGCTGTTTTTT. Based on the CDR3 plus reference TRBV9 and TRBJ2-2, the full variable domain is DSGVTQTPKHLITATGQRVTLRCSPRSGDLSVYWYQQSLDQGLQFLIQYYNGEERAKGNILERFSAQQFPDLHSELNLSSLELGDSALYFCASSVAERGAQRTGELFFGEGSRLTVL.

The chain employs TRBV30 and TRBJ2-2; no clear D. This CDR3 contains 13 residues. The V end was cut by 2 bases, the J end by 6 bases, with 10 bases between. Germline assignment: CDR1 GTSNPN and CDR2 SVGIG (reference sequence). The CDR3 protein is CAWSRGRSGELFF. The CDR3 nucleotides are TGTGCCTGGAGTCGTGGGCGCTCCGGGGAGCTGTTTTTT.

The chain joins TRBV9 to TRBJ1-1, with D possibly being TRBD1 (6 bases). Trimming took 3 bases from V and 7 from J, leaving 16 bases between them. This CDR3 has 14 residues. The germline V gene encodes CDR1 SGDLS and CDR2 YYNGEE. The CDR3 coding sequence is TGTGCCAGCAGCGCCACGGGGGGCCATAGTGAAGCTTTCTTT. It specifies CASSATGGHSEAFF.

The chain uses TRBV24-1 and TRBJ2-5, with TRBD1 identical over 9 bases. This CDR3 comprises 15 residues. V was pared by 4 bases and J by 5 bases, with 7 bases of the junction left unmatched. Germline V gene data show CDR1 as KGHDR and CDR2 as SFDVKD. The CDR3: CATSEAGTGWETQYF. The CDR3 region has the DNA TGTGCCACCAGTGAGGCCGGGACAGGGTGGGAGACCCAGTACTTC.

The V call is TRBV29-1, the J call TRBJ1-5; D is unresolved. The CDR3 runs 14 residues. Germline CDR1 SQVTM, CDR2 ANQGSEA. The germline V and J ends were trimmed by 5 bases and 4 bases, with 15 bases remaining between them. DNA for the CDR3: TGCAGCGTTACCACGGCGGGCAAAAATCAGCCCCAGCATTTT. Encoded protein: CSVTTAGKNQPQHF.

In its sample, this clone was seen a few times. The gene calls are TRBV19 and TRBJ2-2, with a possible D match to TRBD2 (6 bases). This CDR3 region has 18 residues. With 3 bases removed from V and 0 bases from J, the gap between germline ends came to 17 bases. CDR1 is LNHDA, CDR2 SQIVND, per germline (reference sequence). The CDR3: CASSIRRERGPNTGELFF. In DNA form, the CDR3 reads TGTGCCAGTAGTATCAGGAGGGAACGCGGACCGAACACCGGGGAGCTGTTTTTT.

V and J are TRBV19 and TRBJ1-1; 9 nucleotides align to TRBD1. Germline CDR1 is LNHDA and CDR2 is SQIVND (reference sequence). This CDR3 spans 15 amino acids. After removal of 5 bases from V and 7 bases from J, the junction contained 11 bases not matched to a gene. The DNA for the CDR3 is TGTGCCAGTAGTGTTCACAGGGGGCAAGGAAGTGAAGCTTTCTTT. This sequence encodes CASSVHRGQGSEAFF. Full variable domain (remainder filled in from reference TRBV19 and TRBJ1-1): DGGITQSPKYLFRKEGQNVTLSCEQNLNHDAMYWYRQDPGQGLRLIYYSQIVNDFQKGDIAEGYSVSREKKESFPLTVTSAQKNPTAFYLCASSVHRGQGSEAFFGQGTRLTVV.

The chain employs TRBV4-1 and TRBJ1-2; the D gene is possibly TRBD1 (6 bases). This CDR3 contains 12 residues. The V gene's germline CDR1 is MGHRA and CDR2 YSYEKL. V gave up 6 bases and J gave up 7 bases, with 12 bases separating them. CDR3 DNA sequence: TGCGCCAGCAGACTACAGGGATTTGGCTACACCTTC. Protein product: CASRLQGFGYTF.

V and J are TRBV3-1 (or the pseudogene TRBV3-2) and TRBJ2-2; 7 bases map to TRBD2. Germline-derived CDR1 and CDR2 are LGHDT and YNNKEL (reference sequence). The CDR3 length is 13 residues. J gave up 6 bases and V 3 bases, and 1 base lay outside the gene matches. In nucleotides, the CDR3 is TGTGCCAGCAGCCAGGGGAGGGCCGGGGAGCTGTTTTTT. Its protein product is CASSQGRAGELFF.

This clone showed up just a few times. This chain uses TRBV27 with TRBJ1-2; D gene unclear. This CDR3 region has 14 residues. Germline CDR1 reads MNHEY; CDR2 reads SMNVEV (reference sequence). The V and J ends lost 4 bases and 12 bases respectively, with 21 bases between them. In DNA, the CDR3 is TGTGCCAGCAGTTCCCTAGGCTCCACCGGGTATCACACCTTC. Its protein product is CASSSLGSTGYHTF.

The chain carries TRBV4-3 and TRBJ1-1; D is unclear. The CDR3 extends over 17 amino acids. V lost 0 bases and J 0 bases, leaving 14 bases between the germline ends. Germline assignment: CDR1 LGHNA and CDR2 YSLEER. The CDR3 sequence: CASSQDRLEQLNTEAFF. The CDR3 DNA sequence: TGCGCCAGCAGCCAAGATCGGTTGGAACAGTTGAACACTGAAGCTTTCTTT.

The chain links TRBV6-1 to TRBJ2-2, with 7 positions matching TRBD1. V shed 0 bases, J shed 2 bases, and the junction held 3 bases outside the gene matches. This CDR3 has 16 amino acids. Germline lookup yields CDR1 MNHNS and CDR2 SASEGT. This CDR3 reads CASSEARGLNTGELFF. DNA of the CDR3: TGTGCCAGCAGTGAAGCCAGGGGGTTAAACACCGGGGAGCTGTTTTTT.

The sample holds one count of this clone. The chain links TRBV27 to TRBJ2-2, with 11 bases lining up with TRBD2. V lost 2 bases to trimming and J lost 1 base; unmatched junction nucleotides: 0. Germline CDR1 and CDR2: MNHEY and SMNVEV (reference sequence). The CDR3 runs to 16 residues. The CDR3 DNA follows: TGTGCCAGCAGTTTAACTAGCGGGGGGAACACCGGGGAGCTGTTTTTT. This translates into CASSLTSGGNTGELFF.

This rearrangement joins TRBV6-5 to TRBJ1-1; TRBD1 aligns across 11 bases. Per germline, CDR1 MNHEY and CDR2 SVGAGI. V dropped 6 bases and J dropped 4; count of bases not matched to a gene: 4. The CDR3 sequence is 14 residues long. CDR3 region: CASSRGTGGTEAFF. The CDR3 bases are TGTGCCAGCAGCCGTGGGACAGGGGGCACTGAAGCTTTCTTT.

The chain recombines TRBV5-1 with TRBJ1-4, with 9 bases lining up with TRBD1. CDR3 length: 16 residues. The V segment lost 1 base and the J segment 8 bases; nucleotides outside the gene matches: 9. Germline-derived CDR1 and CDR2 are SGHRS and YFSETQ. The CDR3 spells CASSLTIQGAGEKLFF. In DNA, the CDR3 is TGCGCCAGCAGCTTGACGATACAGGGGGCAGGGGAAAAACTGTTTTTT.